The source of this TCR beta chain is a study of shared clonotypes between healthy human individuals (TCRdb year 2020). Broadly, across the study: The cohort included three men and a couple of women between 18 and 49 years of age. For each donor, CD4 naive and CD4 memory were each run on three plates, CD8 naive on two plates, and CD8 memory on one plate. To estimate repertoire size and how much clonotype sharing occurs between individuals, the study deeply sequenced the blood TCR repertoires of five healthy adults. To increase sequencing depth and limit assay-specific biases, TCR repertoire library preparation and sequencing were carried out by different laboratories using diverse techniques. Leukapheresis yielded between about 0.94 and 8.9 billion PBMCs per donor. Study-wide findings and limitations: Higher generation probabilities were observed for clonotypes shared by all four sorted-subset donors than for non-shared clonotypes. Naive subsets generally had larger estimated clonotype richness than memory subsets did. Incomplete sequencing was indicated by rarefaction of sorted-subset datasets, despite the large sequencing depth. Only blood was sampled, and tissue TCR repertoires likely differ from those in blood. When a few donors were compared, the shared fraction of clonotypes was about 5% for naive CD4, more than 3% for naive CD8, 2% to 2.5% for memory CD4, and less than 0.45% for memory CD8. Pairwise subsampling led to the expectation that sequencing depth would affect the degree of clonotype sharing among donors. Because the study included only a small number of donors, the genetic and exposure-history diversity represented was limited.

TCR CDR3 regions were amplified from genomic DNA by multiplex PCR using the deep immunoSEQ assay. Genomic DNA extracted from each cell subset was distributed evenly over all wells of several immunoSEQ 96-well plates, and each plate served as one replicate. For sorted subsets, approximately 210 ng genomic DNA, equal to about 30,000 T cell genomes, was loaded into each replicate PCR. The purified libraries were quantified using a Qubit 3.0 fluorometer, sized with a Bioanalyzer 2100, and then quantified again using the KAPA Library Quantification kit. Every immunoSEQ 96-well plate was sequenced on a separate single-read 150-cycle Illumina NextSeq 550 flow cell. In the authors' own workflow: Because the immunoSEQ output included only junctional sequences and no quality scores, the filtering could not be the same as the filtering used for full-length reads. Sequences were annotated with PyIR, a Python wrapper for IgBLAST v1.9, and V/J genes and CDR3 were assigned using IMGT germline references. Reads were filtered out if the reads had weak V/J assignments (E-value above 1e-6), no CDR3, stop codons, out-of-frame junctions, or ambiguous translated residues. V3J clonotypes were defined by identical inferred V gene, J gene, and CDR3 amino acid sequence. The percentage overlap between two repertoires was calculated by dividing the number of shared unique clonotypes by the size of the smaller repertoire. Richness of each repertoire was evaluated using RTK rarefaction, the Chao1 estimator, and Recon v2.1 estimates of unobserved clonotypes. OLGA was used to compute generation probabilities for all TCRbeta clonotypes that the gDNA method yielded from a few donors. The table was pulled from immuneACCESS by TCRdb, which kept in-frame rearrangements only. Such tables lose some clones; where checked, under half of the loss comes from unresolved V genes, and the rest has no known cause. V, J and clone size were drawn from that table, and D and trimming were deduced from the DNA. This sample gives about 2.1 million clones in total; around 95% of them show up just once. More than 1.5% of the sample belongs to the ten largest clones.

CD8 naive samples were CD45RO-negative cells positively selected for CCR7, giving a CD45RA+CCR7+ population that excluded TemRA cells. The donors were healthy, HIV-negative adults with no recently reported acute infections or vaccinations. All donors were Caucasian adults living in Nashville, Tennessee, USA. Blood was collected by leukapheresis, and PBMCs were isolated by Ficoll-Histopaque density gradient centrifugation and then cryopreserved in liquid nitrogen vapor phase. Analytical flow cytometry was used to check the purity and quantity of every magnetically sorted T cell population. From each sorted fraction, genomic DNA was isolated and quantified by UV absorbance on a Nanodrop 2000c. Measured from the cysteine to the phenylalanine, the CDR3 is 14 residues long. The sequence is cut down to CDR3 DNA, 42 bases in frame from base 1. Trimming costs V 7 bases and J 6 bases, and their ends lie 19 bases apart. CDR1 and CDR2 were assigned from the germline V gene (reference sequence) as MNHEY and SMNVEV.

About this clone itself: This receptor's antigen is unknown. No base quality values were provided; no much bigger clone lies one nucleotide off.

The rearrangement joined TRBV27 to TRBJ2-7; the D gene is perhaps TRBD2, on 5 matching bases. Sequenced: naive CD8+ T cells from PBMCs. The intended sense of this specimen's cell subset or site label: CD45RA+CCR7+. The sequence was obtained from a man between 18 and 35 years old in good health. Some clones in this sample may be carry-over from other donors' samples. The DNA reads TGTGCCAGCACAGGAAGAGGGTCTGCCTCCGAGCAGTACTTC. Its coded protein is CASTGRGSASEQYF.